This is a list of T cell receptor beta chains from one sample in a study of T-cell memory formation after mild COVID-19. TCRdb processed the 5' RACE reads anew with MiXCR; each CDR3 protein has one entry. The sample contains 65,000 to 100,000 distinct CDR3 sequences, 13% of which appear only once. Material for sequencing was PBMCs or a T cell subset sorted from them (not recorded which). These receptors all come from a young man who had mild COVID-19 (a few samples of this study predate the infection). Cell type and time point are not known. CDR3s include the opening cysteine and the closing phenylalanine or tryptophan. Each record gives: V gene, D gene, J gene, clone size, CDR3 DNA, CDR3 protein. The D gene is left open where the match is weak. Clone size is not always given. Where it is, it says once, few, many or a class for expanded clones.

V gene: TRBV4-1
D gene: TRBD1
J gene: TRBJ1-4
clone size: .
CDR3 DNA: TGCGCCAGCAGCCAAGATCGCGGGACAGGGAATGAAAAACTGTTTTTT
CDR3 protein: CASSQDRGTGNEKLFF

V gene: TRBV27
D gene: .
J gene: TRBJ2-1
clone size: few
CDR3 DNA: TGTGCCAGCAGTCCCCTTACTAGCAGCTTTTACAATGAGCAGTTCTTC
CDR3 protein: CASSPLTSSFYNEQFF

V gene: TRBV12-3/TRBV12-4
D gene: .
J gene: TRBJ1-2
clone size: few
CDR3 DNA: TGTGCCAGCAGCCTCGCACTCTACTATGGCTACACCTTC
CDR3 protein: CASSLALYYGYTF

V gene: TRBV11-3
D gene: TRBD1
J gene: TRBJ2-3
clone size: few
CDR3 DNA: TGTGCCAGCAGCCGGGACAGGGAAAAAGATACGCAGTATTTT
CDR3 protein: CASSRDREKDTQYF

V gene: TRBV25-1
D gene: TRBD2
J gene: TRBJ2-1
clone size: .
CDR3 DNA: TGTGCCAGCAGTCCCGGGGGTGGGGGGGCCTACAATGAGCAGTTCTTC
CDR3 protein: CASSPGGGGAYNEQFF

V gene: TRBV7-3
D gene: .
J gene: TRBJ2-1
clone size: many
CDR3 DNA: TGTGCCAGCAGCTTAGGTCAGGGCCTGTACAATGAGCAGTTCTTC
CDR3 protein: CASSLGQGLYNEQFF

V gene: TRBV4-2
D gene: TRBD1
J gene: TRBJ1-2
clone size: .
CDR3 DNA: TGTGCCAGCAGCCCACGAGGGACAGGGGGCTCTATTGATGGCTACACCTTC
CDR3 protein: CASSPRGTGGSIDGYTF

V gene: TRBV5-1
D gene: .
J gene: TRBJ2-2
clone size: many
CDR3 DNA: TGCGCCAGCAGACCCAGGACGGACCTCACCGGGGAGCTGTTTTTT
CDR3 protein: CASRPRTDLTGELFF

V gene: TRBV9
D gene: .
J gene: TRBJ2-7
clone size: .
CDR3 DNA: TGTGCCAGCAGCGTAGCTACCGGAGAGGGGAGCCAATACGAGCAGTACTTC
CDR3 protein: CASSVATGEGSQYEQYF

V gene: TRBV20-1
D gene: .
J gene: TRBJ2-1
clone size: .
CDR3 DNA: TGCAGTGCTCTGAATATCAATGAGCAGTTCTTC
CDR3 protein: CSALNINEQFF

V gene: TRBV6-5
D gene: .
J gene: TRBJ2-2
clone size: .
CDR3 DNA: TGTGCCAGCAGTTACTCCGGACAGAGGGAGCTGTTTTTT
CDR3 protein: CASSYSGQRELFF

V gene: TRBV7-2
D gene: .
J gene: TRBJ2-5
clone size: .
CDR3 DNA: TGTGCCAGCAGCTTAGAGGCAGGGTGGGACCAAGAGACCCAGTACTTC
CDR3 protein: CASSLEAGWDQETQYF

V gene: TRBV4-1
D gene: .
J gene: TRBJ2-1
clone size: .
CDR3 DNA: TGCGCCAGCAGCCAAGTAGTGGGCCGCGTAACTACCGAGCAGTTCTTC
CDR3 protein: CASSQVVGRVTTEQFF

V gene: TRBV28
D gene: .
J gene: TRBJ2-6
clone size: .
CDR3 DNA: TGTGCCAGCAGTGGAGGTGTATCTGGGGCCAACGTCCTGACTTTC
CDR3 protein: CASSGGVSGANVLTF

V gene: TRBV6-6
D gene: .
J gene: TRBJ1-6
clone size: few
CDR3 DNA: TGTGCCAGCAGTTACGGAGGGAGTACTTCACCCCTCCACTTT
CDR3 protein: CASSYGGSTSPLHF

V gene: TRBV5-1
D gene: .
J gene: TRBJ2-5
clone size: many
CDR3 DNA: TGCGCCAGCAGCTTGGCTGTGGGAGAGACCCAGTACTTC
CDR3 protein: CASSLAVGETQYF

V gene: TRBV7-9
D gene: .
J gene: TRBJ1-4
clone size: .
CDR3 DNA: TGTGCCAGCAGCTTCGGGCCTTTTGAGGGTGAAAAACTGTTTTTT
CDR3 protein: CASSFGPFEGEKLFF

V gene: TRBV7-6
D gene: .
J gene: TRBJ2-3
clone size: .
CDR3 DNA: TGTGCCAGCAGCCCAGGAAGGGGTACAGATACGCAGTATTTT
CDR3 protein: CASSPGRGTDTQYF

V gene: TRBV6-5
D gene: .
J gene: TRBJ1-1
clone size: .
CDR3 DNA: TGTGCCAGCAGTTACTCGACCAGCGGATACACTGAAGCTTTCTTT
CDR3 protein: CASSYSTSGYTEAFF

V gene: TRBV20-1
D gene: .
J gene: TRBJ2-3
clone size: .
CDR3 DNA: TGCAGTGCTAGAGATGGGAGCACGGGTGGAGATACGCAGTATTTT
CDR3 protein: CSARDGSTGGDTQYF

V gene: TRBV4-2
D gene: TRBD1
J gene: TRBJ2-2
clone size: few
CDR3 DNA: TGTGCCAGCAGCCAAGTCCGACAGGGACCCGGGGAGCTGTTTTTT
CDR3 protein: CASSQVRQGPGELFF

V gene: TRBV5-6
D gene: TRBD1
J gene: TRBJ2-1
clone size: few
CDR3 DNA: TGTGCCAGCAGCCCGGGACAGCACAATGAGCAGTTCTTC
CDR3 protein: CASSPGQHNEQFF

V gene: TRBV5-5
D gene: TRBD1
J gene: TRBJ2-7
clone size: few
CDR3 DNA: TGTGCCAGCAGTACAGGGGTGGTTTCCTACGAGCAGTACTTC
CDR3 protein: CASSTGVVSYEQYF

V gene: TRBV4-1
D gene: .
J gene: TRBJ2-3
clone size: few
CDR3 DNA: TGCGCCAGCAGCCAACTGACGGGGGTTACACACGGCACAGATACGCAGTATTTT
CDR3 protein: CASSQLTGVTHGTDTQYF

V gene: TRBV4-3
D gene: TRBD2
J gene: TRBJ2-7
clone size: many
CDR3 DNA: TGCGCCAGCAGCCAAGAAGCTAGCGGGGTTTCCGAGCAGTACTTC
CDR3 protein: CASSQEASGVSEQYF

V gene: TRBV10-3
D gene: .
J gene: TRBJ2-3
clone size: .
CDR3 DNA: TGTGCCATCAGACAGGGGAGGGATACGCAGTATTTT
CDR3 protein: CAIRQGRDTQYF

V gene: TRBV15
D gene: TRBD1
J gene: TRBJ2-5
clone size: few
CDR3 DNA: TGTGCCACCAGCAAGCTGGGACAGGGGTTCTCAGAGACCCAGTACTTC
CDR3 protein: CATSKLGQGFSETQYF

V gene: TRBV27
D gene: .
J gene: TRBJ2-3
clone size: few
CDR3 DNA: TGTGCCAGCAGTTTTGGACCCGGGACAGATACGCAGTATTTT
CDR3 protein: CASSFGPGTDTQYF

V gene: TRBV7-2
D gene: TRBD2
J gene: TRBJ2-2
clone size: .
CDR3 DNA: TGTGCCAGCAGCCCTAGCGGGGGGTCGAACACCGGGGAGCTGTTTTTT
CDR3 protein: CASSPSGGSNTGELFF

V gene: TRBV5-4
D gene: TRBD1
J gene: TRBJ1-1
clone size: few
CDR3 DNA: TGTGCCAGCAGCTTGTCAGGACAGGGAGGGACTGAAGCTTTCTTT
CDR3 protein: CASSLSGQGGTEAFF

V gene: TRBV4-2
D gene: .
J gene: TRBJ1-2
clone size: few
CDR3 DNA: TGTGCCAGCAGCCAAGAGGGGGGCGGCTATGGCTACACCTTC
CDR3 protein: CASSQEGGGYGYTF

V gene: TRBV6-5
D gene: .
J gene: TRBJ2-1
clone size: .
CDR3 DNA: TGTGCCAGCGGAGCACTTACTGGCAATGAGCAGTTCTTC
CDR3 protein: CASGALTGNEQFF

V gene: TRBV4-2
D gene: .
J gene: TRBJ1-3
clone size: few
CDR3 DNA: TGTGCCAGCAGCCAAGACGGTACTTCGAGCTCTGGAAACACCATATATTTT
CDR3 protein: CASSQDGTSSSGNTIYF

V gene: TRBV7-8
D gene: .
J gene: TRBJ2-1
clone size: .
CDR3 DNA: TGTGCCAGCAGCTCCGACCCTGTCAGGGATAACAATGAGCAGTTCTTC
CDR3 protein: CASSSDPVRDNNEQFF

V gene: TRBV7-9
D gene: TRBD2
J gene: TRBJ2-1
clone size: few
CDR3 DNA: TGTGCCAGCAGGCCCGAGGGGGGACTAGCGGCAGGGGATGAGCAGTTCTTC
CDR3 protein: CASRPEGGLAAGDEQFF

V gene: TRBV27
D gene: TRBD1
J gene: TRBJ2-1
clone size: .
CDR3 DNA: TGTGCCAGCAGTTCCCAGGGGGCACGTAATGAGCAGTTCTTC
CDR3 protein: CASSSQGARNEQFF

V gene: TRBV7-6
D gene: .
J gene: TRBJ1-1
clone size: .
CDR3 DNA: TGTGCCAGCAGCCTTACCAAGATAAGTGAAGCTTTCTTT
CDR3 protein: CASSLTKISEAFF

V gene: TRBV12-3/TRBV12-4
D gene: .
J gene: TRBJ1-4
clone size: few
CDR3 DNA: TGTGCCAGCATTACCTGGGGGGCTGACGAAAAACTGTTTTTT
CDR3 protein: CASITWGADEKLFF

V gene: TRBV7-9
D gene: .
J gene: TRBJ2-3
clone size: .
CDR3 DNA: TGTGCCAGCAGCGCAAGGACTGAAAGGTCGGATACGCAGTATTTT
CDR3 protein: CASSARTERSDTQYF

V gene: TRBV6-5
D gene: .
J gene: TRBJ1-5
clone size: .
CDR3 DNA: TGTGCCAGCAGTCGAACTTTCCGGGGAGAACAAAATCAGCCCCAGCATTTT
CDR3 protein: CASSRTFRGEQNQPQHF

V gene: TRBV15
D gene: .
J gene: TRBJ1-2
clone size: .
CDR3 DNA: TGTGCCACCAGCAGAAACCCGGGGCCCTATGGCTACACCTTC
CDR3 protein: CATSRNPGPYGYTF

V gene: TRBV4-1
D gene: TRBD2
J gene: TRBJ2-7
clone size: few
CDR3 DNA: TGCGCCAGCAGCCGGACTAGCGGGGGAGGTGAGCAGTACTTC
CDR3 protein: CASSRTSGGGEQYF

V gene: TRBV23-1
D gene: .
J gene: TRBJ1-2
clone size: few
CDR3 DNA: TGCGCCAGCAGTCAGCTCCCCGTCCGATATGGCTACACCTTC
CDR3 protein: CASSQLPVRYGYTF

V gene: TRBV18
D gene: .
J gene: TRBJ1-1
clone size: .
CDR3 DNA: TGTGCCAGCTCACCTTCCCATGTCACTGAAGCTTTCTTT
CDR3 protein: CASSPSHVTEAFF

V gene: TRBV20-1
D gene: TRBD2
J gene: TRBJ2-1
clone size: few
CDR3 DNA: TGCAGTGCTGATGATCCGGGACTAGCAGACAATGAGCACTTCTTC
CDR3 protein: CSADDPGLADNEHFF

V gene: TRBV7-8
D gene: .
J gene: TRBJ2-1
clone size: .
CDR3 DNA: TGTGCCAGCGGATCAGGGCCCGGCAATGAGCAGTTCTTC
CDR3 protein: CASGSGPGNEQFF

V gene: TRBV7-9
D gene: .
J gene: TRBJ2-3
clone size: .
CDR3 DNA: TGTGCCAGCAGCCGGCCCGACGGATGGTCTAATACGCAGTATTTT
CDR3 protein: CASSRPDGWSNTQYF

V gene: TRBV5-1
D gene: TRBD1
J gene: TRBJ1-1
clone size: .
CDR3 DNA: TGCGCCAGCAGCTTGGAGACAGGGGATTATACTGAAGCTTTCTTT
CDR3 protein: CASSLETGDYTEAFF

V gene: TRBV27
D gene: TRBD2
J gene: TRBJ2-5
clone size: few
CDR3 DNA: TGTGCCAGCAGTTTACGGGCGGGGGAAGAGACCCAGTACTTC
CDR3 protein: CASSLRAGEETQYF

V gene: TRBV7-9
D gene: .
J gene: TRBJ2-5
clone size: few
CDR3 DNA: TGTGCCAGCAGCCATGCAGGGGCCCCCCAAGAGACCCAGTACTTC
CDR3 protein: CASSHAGAPQETQYF

V gene: TRBV5-5
D gene: TRBD2
J gene: TRBJ2-1
clone size: .
CDR3 DNA: TGTGCCAGCAGCTTGTGGGGGGGTAACAATGAGCAGTTCTTC
CDR3 protein: CASSLWGGNNEQFF

V gene: TRBV24-1
D gene: TRBD1
J gene: TRBJ2-1
clone size: many
CDR3 DNA: TGTGCCACCAGTGATGCACGGGACAGTCACGGCTACAATGAGCAGTTCTTC
CDR3 protein: CATSDARDSHGYNEQFF

V gene: TRBV20-1
D gene: TRBD2
J gene: TRBJ2-2
clone size: many
CDR3 DNA: TGCAGTGCTAGAGATCCTAGCGGGGGGCACACCGGGGAGCTGTTTTTT
CDR3 protein: CSARDPSGGHTGELFF

V gene: TRBV7-9
D gene: .
J gene: TRBJ1-1
clone size: few
CDR3 DNA: TGTGCCAGCAGCTCGAGACGGACCACGGACACTGAAGCTTTCTTT
CDR3 protein: CASSSRRTTDTEAFF

V gene: TRBV27
D gene: .
J gene: TRBJ2-7
clone size: .
CDR3 DNA: TGTGCCAGCAGTTTACCGGACATAGGGTTCCGCGAGCAGTACTTC
CDR3 protein: CASSLPDIGFREQYF